The rows below give T cell receptor beta chains drawn from one sample of a study of control samples from healthy donors and cancer patients. The protocol was immunoSEQ multiplex PCR, while the TCRdb copy is restricted to in-frame clones and leaves out a portion. The table records around 110,000 clones, 88% of them present only once. The sequenced material came from blood. The source of these receptors is a woman between 70 and 85 years old in good health. The CDR3 runs from the conserved cysteine through the conserved F or W. A D gene is named only where the DNA matches it firmly. Size is stated for part of the rows, as once, few or many counts, or as a class when the clone is expanded.

>.|.|TRBJ2-3|TRBV20-1
CSATFGDTQYF
TGCAGTGCCACCTTCGGGGATACGCAGTATTTT
>.|TRBD1|TRBJ1-2|TRBV10-3
CAISKTGAGLDGYTF
TGTGCCATCAGCAAGACAGGGGCCGGTTTGGATGGCTACACCTTC
>.|.|TRBJ1-5|TRBV24-1
CATITDSNQPQHF
TGTGCCACCATAACAGATAGCAATCAGCCCCAGCATTTT
>.|.|TRBJ2-4|TRBV20-1
CSASPDTPKNIQYF
TGCAGTGCTAGTCCCGACACGCCGAAGAACATTCAGTACTTC
>.|.|TRBJ1-1|TRBV29-1
CSALEPLGTEAFF
TGCAGCGCCCTAGAACCCCTTGGCACTGAAGCTTTCTTT
>.|.|TRBJ1-4|TRBV6-5
CASSPSEGRGEKLFF
TGTGCCAGCAGTCCCTCGGAGGGTAGGGGTGAAAAACTGTTTTTT
>.|TRBD2|TRBJ2-5|TRBV4-2
CASSQDLAGVETQYF
TGTGCCAGCAGCCAAGACCTAGCGGGGGTAGAGACCCAGTACTTC
>.|TRBD1|TRBJ1-6|TRBV10-3
CAISLGQGNSPLHF
TGTGCCATCAGTTTGGGACAGGGGAATTCACCCCTCCACTTT
>.|TRBD1|TRBJ1-2|TRBV5-6
CASSWGWGQGSDGYTF
TGTGCCAGCAGCTGGGGTTGGGGACAGGGGTCGGATGGCTACACCTTC
>.|.|TRBJ1-1|TRBV18
CASSPSPGVGTEAFF
TGTGCCAGCTCACCATCCCCAGGGGTTGGCACTGAAGCTTTCTTT
>.|.|TRBJ2-2|TRBV6-5
CASSYGRVRGTGELFF
TGTGCCAGCAGTTACGGTAGGGTACGGGGCACCGGGGAGCTGTTTTTT
>once|TRBD2|TRBJ2-1|TRBV19
CASSIVAVLAGLYNEQFF
TGTGCCAGTAGTATAGTGGCCGTACTAGCGGGGCTCTACAATGAGCAGTTCTTC
>.|.|TRBJ2-2|TRBV9
CASGPYLRTANTGELFF
TGTGCCTCCGGACCCTACCTTAGAACCGCGAACACCGGGGAGCTGTTTTTT
>.|TRBD1|TRBJ1-2|TRBV3-1/TRBV3-2
CASSQDSRDRGSYGYTF
TGTGCCAGCAGCCAAGATTCGCGAGACAGGGGATCCTATGGCTACACCTTC
>.|.|TRBJ2-2|TRBV5-4
CASSSSTGELFF
TGTGCCAGCAGCTCCAGCACCGGGGAGCTGTTTTTT
>.|.|TRBJ1-5|TRBV6-2/TRBV6-3
CASSYRGAGSNQPQHF
TGTGCCAGCAGTTACCGTGGGGCAGGGAGCAATCAGCCCCAGCATTTT
>.|.|TRBJ1-3|TRBV6-1
CASSEGPNSGNTIYF
TGTGCCAGCAGTGAGGGCCCCAACTCTGGAAACACCATATATTTT
>once|.|TRBJ1-2|TRBV15
CATSRDSGPSYTF
TGTGCCACCAGCAGAGATAGTGGCCCCAGCTACACCTTC
>.|.|TRBJ1-4|TRBV2
CASRAGGGGEKLFF
TGTGCCAGCAGGGCGGGGGGAGGTGGTGAAAAACTGTTTTTT
>.|.|TRBJ2-7|TRBV19
CASSIGRGGYEQYF
TGTGCCAGTAGTATAGGCAGGGGAGGCTACGAGCAGTACTTC
>.|.|TRBJ1-5|TRBV19
CASSTTTGVNQPQHF
TGTGCCAGTAGTACTACGACAGGAGTCAATCAGCCCCAGCATTTT
>.|.|TRBJ2-3|TRBV12-3/TRBV12-4
CASSFHPFDTQYF
TGTGCCAGCAGTTTTCACCCTTTCGATACGCAGTATTTT
>.|TRBD2|TRBJ2-3|TRBV19
CASSIELAGGGPDTQYF
TGTGCCAGTAGTATAGAACTAGCGGGGGGGGGACCAGATACGCAGTATTTT
>.|.|TRBJ1-1|TRBV4-3
CASSQVPGVNTEAFF
TGCGCCAGCAGCCAAGTCCCAGGGGTGAACACTGAAGCTTTCTTT
>.|TRBD1|TRBJ2-2|TRBV18
CASSPRTGGPGELFF
TGTGCCAGCTCACCAAGGACAGGGGGACCCGGGGAGCTGTTTTTT
>.|.|TRBJ2-3|TRBV29-1
CSVDLDKADTQYF
TGCAGCGTTGATCTGGATAAGGCAGATACGCAGTATTTT
>once|.|TRBJ1-1|TRBV6-2/TRBV6-3
CASSDWTANTEAFF
TGTGCCAGCAGTGATTGGACAGCCAACACTGAAGCTTTCTTT
>.|.|TRBJ2-3|TRBV10-3
CAISESLSTDTQYF
TGTGCCATCAGTGAGTCGCTGAGCACAGATACGCAGTATTTT
>.|.|TRBJ1-3|TRBV9
CASSVGLNDGNTIYF
TGTGCCAGCAGCGTAGGGCTCAACGATGGAAACACCATATATTTT
>.|.|TRBJ1-2|TRBV2
CASTQNPGGGYTF
TGTGCCAGCACCCAAAATCCCGGGGGTGGCTACACCTTC
>.|.|TRBJ2-1|TRBV5-1
CASSYPGPGAYNEQFF
TGCGCCAGCAGCTACCCGGGCCCCGGGGCCTACAATGAGCAGTTCTTC
>.|.|TRBJ1-5|TRBV7-7
CASTLGGADQPQHF
TGTGCTAGCACCCTGGGGGGGGCGGATCAGCCCCAGCATTTT
>.|TRBD2|TRBJ2-2|TRBV3-1/TRBV3-2
CASSQGTSLGTGELFF
TGTGCCAGCAGCCAGGGGACTAGCCTTGGCACCGGGGAGCTGTTTTTT
>.|.|TRBJ1-5|TRBV3-1/TRBV3-2
CASSPTGAGPQHF
TGTGCCAGCAGCCCCACGGGGGCCGGGCCCCAGCATTTT
>few|.|TRBJ1-1|TRBV24-1
CATSDRHRAEAFF
TGTGCCACCAGTGACCGTCACAGGGCTGAAGCTTTCTTT
>.|TRBD1|TRBJ2-5|TRBV7-8
CASSLEGTDQETQYF
TGTGCCAGCAGCTTAGAAGGGACAGACCAAGAGACCCAGTACTTC
>.|TRBD2|TRBJ2-5|TRBV7-6
CASSFRDREVETQYF
TGTGCCAGCAGCTTCCGGGACCGGGAGGTTGAGACCCAGTACTTC
>.|TRBD1|TRBJ2-1|TRBV6-6
CASSFEGAHNEQFF
TGTGCCAGCAGTTTCGAGGGGGCCCACAATGAGCAGTTCTTC
>once|.|TRBJ1-1|TRBV11-2
CASSFLRLGVRYTEAFF
TGTGCCAGCAGCTTCTTGAGGCTCGGGGTGAGGTACACTGAAGCTTTCTTT
>.|TRBD1|TRBJ1-1|TRBV6-6
CASSPRGRLSNTEAFF
TGTGCCAGCAGCCCCAGGGGGCGTTTAAGCAACACTGAAGCTTTCTTT
>few|.|TRBJ1-6|TRBV7-3
CASSLRQMRGSPLHF
TGTGCCAGCAGCTTAAGGCAGATGCGGGGTTCACCCCTCCACTTT
>.|TRBD1|TRBJ1-2|TRBV19
CASSRTGFDLGGYTF
TGTGCCAGTAGCCGGACAGGGTTCGATCTCGGTGGCTACACCTTC